The 7 T cell receptor beta chains in this list originate from one sample, sequenced in a study of CD8+CD57+ T cells in acquired aplastic anemia (dated by TCRdb to the late 2010s). Sequencing was carried out with an Illumina HiSeq 2000. Genomic DNA served as template for TCR beta VDJ combination and CDR3 sequence profiling. In TCRdb, the public reads were trimmed at Q25 with fastp and aligned with MiXCR, with productive beta chains retained. Entries that share a CDR3 protein sequence are merged under the most common genes and DNA. The sample table lists about 110,000 distinct CDR3 sequences, less than 65% of them with a count of one. The ten largest clones add up to roughly 30% of the sample. The source material was sorted CD4+, CD8+, or CD8+CD57+ T cells (not recorded which) from PBMCs. These receptors were taken from a human donor in good health, serving as a control.

This clonotype was counted ten times or more. V is TRBV3-1 and J is TRBJ1-2, with D uncertain. Trimming left V 8 bases short and J 0 bases short, with 13 bases between. Germline V gives CDR1 LGHDT, CDR2 YNNKEL (reference sequence). The CDR3 covers 14 residues. The CDR3: CASQGRRPNYGYTF. CDR3 DNA sequence: TGTGCCAGCCAAGGGCGGCGGCCTAACTATGGCTACACCTTC.

About this clonotype itself: A clone one base away is much larger, so this may be a read error. This rearrangement joins TRBV12-3 or TRBV12-4 to TRBJ1-5, with no clear D. The CDR3 is made up of 17 amino acids. The CDR3 protein is CASSLTLVPSPNHPQHF. In nucleotides, the CDR3 is TGTGCCAGCAGTTTAACCTTAGTCCCTTCGCCAAATCATCCCCAGCATTTT.

This clonotype was counted many times. The V and J genes are TRBV4-1 and TRBJ1-1, with 8 bases identical to TRBD1. The CDR3 is 16 amino acids. Germline V gives CDR1 MGHRA, CDR2 YSYEKL. The V segment lost 1 base and the J segment 0 bases; nucleotides outside the gene matches: 4. CDR3 residues: CASSQVQGGMNTEAFF. CDR3 DNA: TGCGCCAGCAGCCAAGTACAGGGGGGTATGAACACTGAAGCTTTCTTT.

CDR3 sequence: CASSLVTGKGTDTQYF. CDR3 nucleotides: TGTGCCAGCAGCTTGGTGACAGGGAAGGGCACAGATACGCAGTATTTT. The V call is TRBV5-6, the J call TRBJ2-3; TRBD1 matches at 7 bases. This CDR3 is built from 16 residues. The germline gives CDR1 SGHDT, CDR2 YYEEEE. J gave up 1 base and V 0 bases, and 5 bases lay outside the gene matches.

This sequence joins TRBV9 and TRBJ1-2; the D is unclear. Looked up from germline, CDR1 is SGDLS and CDR2 is YYNGEE. V lost 0 bases and J lost 4, with 7 bases in between. This CDR3 comprises 13 residues. CDR3 sequence: CASSVETGYGYTF. CDR3 bases: TGTGCCAGCAGCGTAGAGACTGGCTATGGCTACACCTTC.

This clonotype was observed at least ten times. The J gene is TRBJ2-2, the V gene TRBV9; D uncertain. Germline V gene data show CDR1 as SGDLS and CDR2 as YYNGEE. V was trimmed by 0 bases and J by 0 bases, leaving 9 bases between them. CDR3 size: 16 residues. In nucleotides, the CDR3 is TGTGCCAGCAGCGTAGGTTACGGACCGAACACCGGGGAGCTGTTTTTT. This gives the protein CASSVGYGPNTGELFF.

This sequence joins TRBV12-3 or TRBV12-4 and TRBJ2-7; 12 nucleotides agree with TRBD2. The CDR3 covers 14 residues. The V and J ends lost 6 bases and 5 bases, in that order; junction bases with no gene match: 5. The CDR3 is CASRLAGGPNEQYF. The CDR3 DNA follows: TGTGCCAGCAGGCTAGCGGGGGGGCCCAACGAGCAGTACTTC.